This TCR beta chain was identified during a study of tumor and adjacent non-tumor tissue in lung cancer. Study background: Samples averaged about 4.3 million productive TCRbeta reads each.

TCRbeta libraries were built with three rounds of nested PCR, modified from ARM-PCR. In TCRdb, the multiplex PCR reads were re-called with MiXCR into one record per CDR3 protein. This sample has approximately 120,000 distinct CDR3 sequences, with under 65% found just once. The template was RNA from unsorted bulk tissue. More than 3 cm separated this lung sample from the edge of the tumor. Germline CDR1 reads SGHTA; CDR2 reads FQGNSA. The junction had 5 bases not matched to a gene; V was cut back by 5 bases and J by 6 bases. This CDR3 is 14 amino acids long. Sequenced input: distant non-tumor lung tissue. V gene TRBV7-2 combines with J gene TRBJ2-7; TRBD2 aligns across 12 bases. The source of this sequence is a man in his sixties with non-small cell lung cancer. DNA for the CDR3: TGTGCCAGCAGCACGCTAGCGGGGGGGCCCGAGCAGTACTTC. Translation: CASSTLAGGPEQYF.